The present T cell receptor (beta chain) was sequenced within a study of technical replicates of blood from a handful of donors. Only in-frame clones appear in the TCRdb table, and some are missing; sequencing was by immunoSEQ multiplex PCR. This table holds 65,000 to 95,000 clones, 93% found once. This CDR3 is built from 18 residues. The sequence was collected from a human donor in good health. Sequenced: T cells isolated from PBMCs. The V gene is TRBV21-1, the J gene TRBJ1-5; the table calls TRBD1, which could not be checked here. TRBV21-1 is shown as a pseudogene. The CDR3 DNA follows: TGTGCCAGCACCCCAGAGGGACAGGAATCGTATAGCAATCAGCCCCAGCATTTT. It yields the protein CASTPEGQESYSNQPQHF.